This T cell receptor (beta chain) was identified during a study of T cells expressing NK-cell markers. Study-wide points: Where several donors were concerned, these clonotypes also led the CD3+CD56-NKG2C+ fraction.

Researchers built TCR beta cDNA using 5'RACE template switching with UMIs. TCRdb reanalyzed the 5' RACE reads and collapses them to one entry per CDR3 protein, without DNA. The sample totals 500,000 to 700,000 distinct CDR3 sequences. Comment on this clonotype: Its antigen is undetermined.

Germline values: CDR1 SQVTM, CDR2 ANQGSEA. The CDR3 loop spans 11 amino acids. The sample was blood T cells: a sorted CD56 or NKG2C T cell subset, CD4+ or CD8+ T cells, or bulk PBMC T cells (not recorded which). The rearrangement links TRBV29-1 to TRBJ2-3. The sequence was obtained from a young man in good health. The CDR3 sequence: CSVAMGDTQYF.